The source of this T cell receptor (beta chain) is a study of graft-versus-host responses after intestinal transplantation. Study-wide context: Each of the recipients got a multivisceral, liver-intestinal, or isolated intestinal transplant. Anti-thymocyte globulin induction was given to all recipients, followed by tacrolimus and steroids for roughly 3 years.

This CDR3 comprises 16 residues. CDR1 is MNHEY, CDR2 SVGAGI, per germline. V shed 2 bases and J shed 0 bases, with 13 bases lying between them. This clone is a singleton in its sample. Its antigen remains unidentified. The method was immunoSEQ multiplex PCR; TCRdb's version includes in-frame clones alone and lacks a portion of them. The table includes 130,000 or so clones, around nine tenths detected once. This clonotype was obtained from a human donor who received an intestinal transplant. Material: unstimulated CD4+ T cells sorted from spleen or lymph node cells, obtained before intestinal transplant. The genes are TRBV6-5 and TRBJ1-2; D is uncertain. CDR3: CASSYPPPSPNYGYTF. In DNA form, the CDR3 reads TGTGCCAGCAGTTACCCTCCCCCCAGCCCTAACTATGGCTACACCTTC.